This T cell receptor (beta chain) is drawn from a study of blood T cell repertoires in COVID-19. Study-level background: T cells, B-cell-depleted T cells, or PBMCs provided the cDNA or gDNA that served as material.

Note on this clone: Other DNA sequences from this sample encode an identical CDR3 as well.

CDR3 size: 14 residues. Germline V CDR1 and CDR2: SGHRS, YFSETQ. The ends lost 0 bases at V and 8 bases at J; junction bases unmatched: 2. Authors' analysis steps: It was from reference gene primer amplification that nucleated cell counts were estimated. The table came from immunoSEQ multiplex PCR; TCRdb's copy has only in-frame clones and leaves some out. D and trimming come from the DNA, and the V and J calls and clone size come from that table. The table records about 120,000 clones, 82% of them present only once. This chain connects TRBV5-1 to TRBJ2-1, with 10 bases aligning to TRBD2. This TCR was recovered from a human donor in a cohort sampled during active COVID-19. Material: peripheral blood. CDR3 residues: CASSLGLAGDEQFF. The CDR3 nucleotides are TGCGCCAGCAGCTTGGGACTAGCGGGTGATGAGCAGTTCTTC.